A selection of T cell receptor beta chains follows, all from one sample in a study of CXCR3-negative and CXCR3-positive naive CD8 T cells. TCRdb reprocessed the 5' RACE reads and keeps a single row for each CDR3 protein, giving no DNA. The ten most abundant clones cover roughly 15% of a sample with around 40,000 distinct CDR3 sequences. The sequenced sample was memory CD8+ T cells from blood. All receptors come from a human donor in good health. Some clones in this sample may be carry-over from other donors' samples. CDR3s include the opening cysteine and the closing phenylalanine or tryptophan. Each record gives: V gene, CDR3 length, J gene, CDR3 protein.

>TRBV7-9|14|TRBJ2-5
CASSPEGWQETQYF
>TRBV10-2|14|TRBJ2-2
CASSEDRGRRELFF
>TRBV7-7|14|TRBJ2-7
CASSQGAGMGEQYF
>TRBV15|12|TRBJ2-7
CATSSLGAEQYF
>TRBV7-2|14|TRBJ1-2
CASTDGTPLRGYTF
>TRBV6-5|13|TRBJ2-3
CASSYSWRDVQYF
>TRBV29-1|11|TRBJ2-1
CSAPSDNEQFF
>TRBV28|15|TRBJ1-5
CASSFEGGGYQPQHF
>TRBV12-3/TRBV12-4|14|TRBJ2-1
CASSLGSGSNEQFF
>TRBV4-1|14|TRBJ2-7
CASSQARVSYEQYF
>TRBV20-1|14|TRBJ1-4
CSAPGRVPSEKLFF
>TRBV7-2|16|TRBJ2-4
CASSLTGGDSSNIQYF
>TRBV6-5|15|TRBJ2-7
CASSYSSGGSYEQYF
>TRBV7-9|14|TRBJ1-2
CASSSPVGLDGYTF
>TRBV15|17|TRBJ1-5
CATSRDRKEYSNQPQHF
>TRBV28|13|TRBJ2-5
CASSLLMRETQYF
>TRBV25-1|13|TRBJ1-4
CAISETAGEKLFF
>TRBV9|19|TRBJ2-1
CASSPLSGATPLDYNEQFF
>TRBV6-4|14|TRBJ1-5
CASSETGEHQPQHF
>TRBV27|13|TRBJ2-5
CTSSTGTRETQYF
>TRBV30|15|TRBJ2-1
CAWSVGGKDYNEQFF
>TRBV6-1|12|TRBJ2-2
CASKVYTGELFF
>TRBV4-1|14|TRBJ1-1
CASSRRTEDTEAFF
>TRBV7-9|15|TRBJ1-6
CASSLGRFDNSPLHF
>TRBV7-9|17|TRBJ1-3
CASSPRTVSSSGNTIYF
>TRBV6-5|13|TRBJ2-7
CASSAGPSYEQYF
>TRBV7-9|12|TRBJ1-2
CASSPGQVGYTF
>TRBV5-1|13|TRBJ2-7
CASRRDLSYEQYF
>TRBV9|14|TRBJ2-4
CASSATGTRQIQHF
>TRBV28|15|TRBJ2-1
CASSLRNRAYNEQFF
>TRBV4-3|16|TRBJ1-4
CASSQKTGGGGEKLFF
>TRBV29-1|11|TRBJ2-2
CSVDLSGELFF
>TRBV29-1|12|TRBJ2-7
CSVPSGNHEQYF
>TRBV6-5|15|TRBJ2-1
CASSYSAGGLNEQFF
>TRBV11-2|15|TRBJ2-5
CASSFEAGTGGTQYF
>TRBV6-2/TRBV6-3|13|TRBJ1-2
CASRETANYGYTF
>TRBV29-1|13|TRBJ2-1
CSAGTSGVGMQFF
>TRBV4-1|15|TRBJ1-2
CASSQVPTPNYGYTF
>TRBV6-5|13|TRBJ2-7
CASSYAGAYEQYF
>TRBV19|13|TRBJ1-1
CASNSQGGTEAFF
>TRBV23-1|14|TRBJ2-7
CASSQHRDNLEQYF
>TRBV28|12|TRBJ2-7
CASSPDRDEQYF
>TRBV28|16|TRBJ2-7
CASSARPWALGYEQYF
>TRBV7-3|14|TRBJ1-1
CASSLFGRATEAFF
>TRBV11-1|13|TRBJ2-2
CASSLTNTGELFF
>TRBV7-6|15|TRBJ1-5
CASSLGGQGNQPQHF
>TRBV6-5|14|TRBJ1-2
CASSYEVGSYSYTF
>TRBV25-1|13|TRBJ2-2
CASSVKNTGELFF
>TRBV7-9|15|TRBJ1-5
CASSLGLGVYQPQHF
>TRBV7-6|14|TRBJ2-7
CASSSGTGGDEQYF
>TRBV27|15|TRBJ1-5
CASSLSTGLRQPQHF
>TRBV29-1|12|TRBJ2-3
CSQGTDTDTQYF